This entry lists 27 T cell receptor beta chains sequenced from one sample in a study of OX40 agonist ivuxolimab in advanced cancers. Produced via immunoSEQ multiplex PCR; TCRdb's table is partial and in-frame only. The sample yields about 67,000 clones, 80% to 95% seen once. The sequencing here drew on CD4+ or CD8+ T cells sorted from blood, taken in a trial of the OX40 agonist ivuxolimab. These receptors were collected from an adult with an advanced solid tumor such as melanoma, head and neck, liver or kidney cancer.

This chain links TRBV5-5 with TRBJ2-7, with TRBD2 as a possible D gene (6 bases). V lost 0 bases, J lost 3 bases, and 13 bases lay in between. Germline V gene data show CDR1 as SGHKS and CDR2 as YYEKEE (reference sequence). This CDR3 comprises 15 residues. In DNA, the CDR3 is TGTGCCAGCAGCTTGGCGCTAGCGTGGGACTACGAGCAGTACTTC. Translating gives CASSLALAWDYEQYF.

The chain uses TRBV11-3 and TRBJ1-4, with D perhaps matching TRBD1 (6 bases). Germline lookup yields CDR1 SGHNT and CDR2 YENEEA. The CDR3 has 19 amino acids. Trimming cost V 5 bases and J 4 bases, with 26 bases left between them. This CDR3 is CASSLHITGTSELNEKLFF. The CDR3 nucleotides are TGTGCCAGCAGCCTCCATATAACAGGGACCTCCGAACTTAATGAAAAACTGTTTTTT.

The rearrangement links TRBV11-3 to TRBJ2-2; tentative D call: TRBD2 (5 bases). The CDR3 loop spans 14 amino acids. Germline lookup yields CDR1 SGHNT and CDR2 YENEEA. Trimming shortened V by 5 bases and J by 8 bases, and 15 bases separated the two germline ends. The CDR3 bases are TGTGCCAGCAGCCCGGGGTTGGTAAGGGGGGAGCTGTTTTTT. As protein: CASSPGLVRGELFF.

The chain links TRBV7-2 to TRBJ2-3; 13 bases fit TRBD2. This CDR3 is built from 16 residues. With 5 bases clipped from V and 4 bases from J, the junction kept 6 bases outside the gene matches. The germline gives CDR1 SGHTA, CDR2 FQGNSA. CDR3 region: CASSPGLAGEADTQYF. The DNA of the CDR3 is TGTGCCAGCAGCCCAGGACTAGCGGGGGAGGCAGATACGCAGTATTTT.

This clone was seen a single time. V usage is TRBV19 and J usage is TRBJ1-5, with D maybe TRBD1 (6 bases). The CDR3 extends over 14 amino acids. Trimming removed 6 bases from V and 7 bases from J, with 16 bases in between. Germline loops: CDR1 LNHDA, CDR2 SQIVND (reference sequence). CDR3 sequence reads: CASSRTAQGQPQHF. In DNA, the CDR3 is TGTGCCAGTAGCAGGACAGCCCAGGGGCAGCCCCAGCATTTT.

The V call is TRBV5-1, the J call TRBJ2-5; 9 bases map to TRBD1. The trim removed 0 bases at V and 4 bases at J, leaving 4 bases unmatched. Germline V gene sequence: CDR1 SGHRS, CDR2 YFSETQ. The CDR3 spans 15 residues. CDR3 DNA: TGCGCCAGCAGCTTGGAGGGGACAGGGCGAGAGACCCAGTACTTC. Residues: CASSLEGTGRETQYF. The full variable domain, its missing parts supplied by reference TRBV5-1 and TRBJ2-5, is KAGVTQTPRYLIKTRGQQVTLSCSPISGHRSVSWYQQTPGQGLQFLFEYFSETQRNKGNFPGRFSGRQFSNSRSEMNVSTLELGDSALYLCASSLEGTGRETQYFGPGTRLLVL.

The chain couples TRBV19 to TRBJ1-5; possibly TRBD1 for D (6 bases). Trimming took 0 bases from V and 12 from J, leaving 12 bases between them. The CDR3 has 13 residues. CDR1 is LNHDA and CDR2 is SQIVND in the germline V gene (reference sequence). CDR3: CASSIDRTGLQHF. The CDR3 DNA sequence: TGTGCCAGTAGTATAGATCGAACAGGGCTCCAGCATTTT.

The chain has TRBV7-9 and TRBJ2-2; no definite D call. Trimming shortened V by 5 bases and J by 6 bases, and 16 bases separated the two germline ends. Germline CDR1 and CDR2: SEHNR and FQNEAQ (reference sequence). The CDR3 runs 15 residues. The CDR3 coding sequence is TGTGCCAGCAGCCCCGCCCTAAGAGAGGCCGGGGAGCTGTTTTTT. This encodes CASSPALREAGELFF.

The rearrangement uses TRBV5-6 and TRBJ2-5, with no clear D. The V end lost 2 bases, the J end lost 10 bases, and 9 bases lay between the germline ends. Per the germline V gene, CDR1 is SGHDT and CDR2 is YYEEEE. The CDR3 extends over 11 amino acids. The CDR3 loop is CASSFGHYQYF. Here the CDR3 DNA reads TGTGCCAGCAGCTTTGGCCACTACCAGTACTTC. Based on the CDR3 plus reference TRBV5-6 and TRBJ2-5, the full variable domain is DAGVTQSPTHLIKTRGQQVTLRCSPKSGHDTVSWYQQALGQGPQFIFQYYEEEERQRGNFPDRFSGHQFPNYSSELNVNALLLGDSALYLCASSFGHYQYFGPGTRLLVL.

Sample share makes this clone medium-sized (0.01 to 0.1%). This chain links TRBV2 with TRBJ2-1; D gene unclear. Trimming removed 4 bases from V and 13 bases from J, with 11 bases in between. CDR1 SNHLY and CDR2 FYNNEI come from the germline V gene. This CDR3 spans 11 amino acids. The DNA for the CDR3 is TGTGCCAGCAGTGTAGTTATGGGACAGTTCTTC. Translation: CASSVVMGQFF.

This clone occurred once. The chain couples TRBV6-1 to TRBJ1-1, with D tentatively TRBD1 (6 bases). Germline V CDR1 and CDR2: MNHNS, SASEGT. V was shortened by 4 bases and J by 2 bases, with 17 bases between the two germline ends. The CDR3 is 16 amino acids. CDR3 coding DNA: TGTGCCAGCAGTGTTGGCAGTTGGGACATAAACACTGAAGCTTTCTTT. Its protein product is CASSVGSWDINTEAFF.

The genes are TRBV18 and TRBJ2-1; 8 bases match TRBD2. Germline V CDR1 and CDR2: KGHSH, LQKENI. CDR3 size: 17 residues. V lost 2 bases and J lost 6; bases outside the gene matches: 12. This chain's CDR3 is CASSPMAGQRELNEQFF. The CDR3 coding sequence is TGTGCCAGCTCACCAATGGCCGGCCAGCGGGAGCTCAATGAGCAGTTCTTC.

The rearrangement uses TRBV7-9 and TRBJ2-7; 13 bases match TRBD2. This CDR3 region has 15 residues. J gave up 5 bases and V 5 bases, and 6 bases lay outside the gene matches. The germline gives CDR1 SEHNR, CDR2 FQNEAQ (reference sequence). The CDR3 is CASSLGLAGIDEQYF. The CDR3 coding sequence is TGTGCCAGCAGCCTGGGACTAGCGGGGATCGACGAGCAGTACTTC.

This clone showed up just once. The chain is built from TRBV5-1 and TRBJ2-1; D remains ambiguous. The CDR3 is 14 amino acids. Germline loops: CDR1 SGHRS, CDR2 YFSETQ. Trimming took 3 bases from V and 6 from J, leaving 13 bases between them. CDR3 in DNA: TGCGCCAGCAGCTCCAACGGAGATACCAATGAGCAGTTCTTC. Translating gives CASSSNGDTNEQFF.

V gene TRBV27 combines with J gene TRBJ1-2; possibly TRBD1 for D (5 bases). Looked up from germline, CDR1 is MNHEY and CDR2 is SMNVEV (reference sequence). V lost 6 bases and J 4 bases, leaving 12 bases between the germline ends. This CDR3 has 13 residues. Here the CDR3 DNA reads TGTGCCAGCAGCCCCAGGGCCGTCTATGGCTACACCTTC. Protein: CASSPRAVYGYTF.

This chain's CDR3 is CASSKRTDRSTDTQYF. CDR3 in DNA: TGTGCCAGCAGCAAAAGGACCGACAGGAGCACAGATACGCAGTATTTT. The chain combines TRBV21-1 with TRBJ2-3; the DNA was not compared with TRBD1, the D call given in the table. TRBV21-1 is designated a pseudogene. This CDR3 spans 16 amino acids.

In nucleotides, the CDR3 is TGTGCCAGTAAGGGACAGGGGTCGAACACCGGGGAGCTGTTTTTT. Translation gives CASKGQGSNTGELFF. The chain combines TRBV19 with TRBJ2-2; TRBD1 agrees at 10 bases. The CDR3 spans 15 residues. CDR1 LNHDA and CDR2 SQIVND come from the germline V gene (reference sequence). After removal of 7 bases from V and 0 bases from J, the junction contained 2 bases not matched to a gene.

This clone was recorded only once. The chain has TRBV11-3 and TRBJ2-2, with 7 bases aligning to TRBD2. CDR3 length equals 16 residues. The ends lost 5 bases at V and 4 bases at J; junction bases unmatched: 10. CDR1 and CDR2 (germline): SGHNT, YENEEA. Here the CDR3 reads CASSPLVGGSTGELFF. Written as DNA, the CDR3 is TGTGCCAGCAGCCCACTGGTGGGGGGGAGCACCGGGGAGCTGTTTTTT.

The V call is TRBV6-5, the J call TRBJ2-7, with TRBD1 identical over 8 bases. Germline V gene sequence: CDR1 MNHEY, CDR2 SVGAGI. V lost 0 bases, J lost 3 bases, and 4 bases stayed unmatched. The CDR3 runs 15 residues. This CDR3 reads CASSYSAGGFYEQYF. The DNA for the CDR3 is TGTGCCAGCAGTTACTCGGCAGGGGGCTTCTACGAGCAGTACTTC.

The V call is TRBV6-1, the J call TRBJ2-4; D is perhaps TRBD1 (6 bases). The CDR3 is 16 amino acids. CDR1 is MNHNS, CDR2 SASEGT, per germline. The germline V and J ends were trimmed by 4 bases and 0 bases, with 13 bases remaining between them. DNA of the CDR3: TGTGCCAGCAGTGGCCAGGGGAGTCTAGCCAAAAACATTCAGTACTTC. Its translation: CASSGQGSLAKNIQYF.

The chain uses TRBV19 and TRBJ1-5; possible D gene TRBD1, 5 bases. Germline assignment: CDR1 LNHDA and CDR2 SQIVND (reference sequence). This CDR3 region has 15 residues. Trimming cost V 1 base and J 1 base, with 8 bases left between them. CDR3 nucleotides: TGTGCCAGTAGTATAGGACAGACCAGCAATCAGCCCCAGCATTTT. The encoded protein is CASSIGQTSNQPQHF. The variable domain in full, with the rest retrieved from reference TRBV19 and TRBJ1-5, is DGGITQSPKYLFRKEGQNVTLSCEQNLNHDAMYWYRQDPGQGLRLIYYSQIVNDFQKGDIAEGYSVSREKKESFPLTVTSAQKNPTAFYLCASSIGQTSNQPQHFGDGTRLSIL.

The chain carries TRBV11-3 and TRBJ1-1; TRBD1 matches 9 bases. Germline loops: CDR1 SGHNT, CDR2 YENEEA. The junction had 7 bases not matched to a gene; V was cut back by 5 bases and J by 6 bases. The CDR3 loop spans 14 amino acids. The CDR3 coding sequence is TGTGCCAGCAGCATCGGACAGGGGAGGGCTGAAGCTTTCTTT. Encoded protein: CASSIGQGRAEAFF. Full variable domain (rest looked up from reference TRBV11-3 and TRBJ1-1): EAGVVQSPRYKIIEKKQPVAFWCNPISGHNTLYWYLQNLGQGPELLIRYENEEAVDDSQLPKDRFSAERLKGVDSTLKIQPAELGDSAVYLCASSIGQGRAEAFFGQGTRLTVV.

The chain employs TRBV6-5 and TRBJ1-1; D possibly corresponds to TRBD1 (5 bases). The germline V and J ends were trimmed by 5 bases and 5 bases, with 9 bases remaining between them. This CDR3 has 12 amino acids. Germline V lookup: CDR1 MNHEY, CDR2 SVGAGI. This CDR3 reads CASSAGFTEAFF. In DNA, the CDR3 is TGTGCCAGCAGTGCAGGGTTTACTGAAGCTTTCTTT.

J is TRBJ2-7 and V is TRBV14; 12 bases map to TRBD1. The CDR3 sequence is 14 residues long. The V segment lost 7 bases and the J segment 10 bases; nucleotides outside the gene matches: 11. The germline gives CDR1 SGHDN, CDR2 FVKESK. The CDR3 reads CASNDPGTGGVQYF. CDR3 DNA: TGTGCCAGCAATGACCCCGGGACAGGGGGCGTTCAGTACTTC. The full variable domain, in which reference TRBV14 and TRBJ2-7 provide the parts outside the CDR3, is EAGVTQFPSHSVIEKGQTVTLRCDPISGHDNLYWYRRVMGKEIKFLLHFVKESKQDESGMPNNRFLAERTGGTYSTLKVQPAELEDSGVYFCASNDPGTGGVQYFGPGTRLTVT.

Notes on this clone: No conserved phenylalanine or tryptophan ends this CDR3, so it is likely a read error. The rearrangement links TRBV5-1 to TRBJ1-2; tentative D call: TRBD1 (6 bases). The CDR3 covers 14 residues. Between the trimmed V and J ends, which lost 4 bases and 6 bases, there was a span of 16 bases. Germline loops: CDR1 SGHRS, CDR2 YFSETQ. Written as DNA, the CDR3 is TGCGCCAGCAGCCCTGGGGTCCGGGACAATGGCTACACCCTC. Its translation: CASSPGVRDNGYTL.

The chain links TRBV25-1 to TRBJ2-7; maybe TRBD2 (6 bases). This CDR3 spans 16 amino acids. Trimming pared 0 bases from V and 6 bases from J, leaving 18 bases between. Germline V gene data show CDR1 as MGHDK and CDR2 as SYGVNS. The CDR3 sequence: CASSEYRTNEYREQYF. DNA for the CDR3: TGTGCCAGCAGTGAATACAGGACTAACGAATACCGCGAGCAGTACTTC.

The V call is TRBV7-7, the J call TRBJ2-7; TRBD1 matches at 7 bases. Germline V lookup: CDR1 SSHAT, CDR2 FNYEAQ (reference sequence). The CDR3 runs 13 residues. V was clipped by 5 bases and J by 5 bases; unmatched bases: 6. CDR3 nucleotides: TGTGCCAGCAGCCAAGACAGGGTACACGAGCAGTACTTC. It is translated as CASSQDRVHEQYF.